This entry is about one T cell receptor (beta chain). Its antigen remains unidentified. The data stem from a study of PD-1 blockade in classical Hodgkin lymphoma. TCRdb's copy holds only in-frame clones and misses some; the assay was immunoSEQ multiplex PCR. The sample gives roughly 7,500 clones, around four fifths of which show up once; approximately 2.5% is in the top ten. Every one of the patients relapsed after autologous stem cell transplantation (brentuximab vedotin exposure was variable). Negative magnetic selection isolated CD4+ T cells from thawed PBMCs. Broader study findings: Newly diagnosed patients and complete responders had comparable diversity at baseline.

Trimming shortened V by 5 bases and J by 7 bases, and 15 bases separated the two germline ends. Germline assignment: CDR1 LNHDA and CDR2 SQIVND (reference sequence). CDR3 size: 14 residues. This chain connects TRBV19 to TRBJ1-5; D is unresolved. The specimen was CD4+ T cells from blood, collected at baseline. This clonotype was obtained from a human donor with classical Hodgkin lymphoma. CDR3 sequence: CASSLGTSVQPQHF. For the CDR3, the DNA is TGTGCCAGTAGTCTGGGCACCAGTGTCCAGCCCCAGCATTTT.